This TCR beta chain is drawn from a study of T cell repertoires in cytomegalovirus infection. The CDR3 has 16 amino acids. The V and J ends lost 7 bases and 6 bases, in that order; junction bases with no gene match: 14. TCRdb ran MiXCR on the reads and lists one entry per CDR3 protein. The sample shows roughly 230,000 distinct CDR3 sequences, over 15% of them seen only once. Findings and caveats of the study: CMV carriers with the relevant HLA were identified by cumulative public TCR beta family frequency.

Comments on this clonotype: Its cognate antigen is unknown. A much larger clone differs by one base, so this may be a read error.

This receptor was taken from a human donor in good health (CMV status not recorded). Some clones in this sample may be carry-over from other donors' samples. Sequenced material: CD8+ T cells from PBMCs. The V gene is TRBV12-3 or TRBV12-4, the J gene TRBJ1-2; 10 bases map to TRBD1. The CDR3 protein is CASNLNLRGTGDGYTF. CDR3 bases: TGTGCCAGCAACCTAAACTTACGAGGGACAGGGGATGGCTACACCTTC.